The present TCR beta chain was sequenced within a study of CD8 T cells in ankylosing spondylitis (dated by TCRdb to 2017 to 2019). The study in broad terms: To find TCR variants linked to disease, the study profiled T cell receptor beta repertoires in ankylosing spondylitis patients and healthy donors. In total, the full study cohort was made up of some 110 healthy donors and some 26 ankylosing spondylitis patients. Peripheral blood was sampled, and synovial fluid was also collected from ankylosing spondylitis patients.

Regarding this clonotype: What antigen it recognizes has not been identified. No qualities accompany the bases; no much larger clone lies one base away.

The CDR3, from cysteine to phenylalanine, totals 15 residues. CDR3 DNA is the only sequence kept; it has 45 bases, read in frame from the first base. In the germline V gene, CDR1 corresponds to KGHDR and CDR2 to SFDVKD. Trimming leaves V shorter by 4 bases and J shorter by 5 bases, with the junction holding 9 bases beyond the gene matches. Paper-wide results and their limitations: Some motif variants were previously reported in synovial fluid and blood of reactive arthritis patients, suggesting common disease-initiation mechanisms. Blood from ankylosing spondylitis patients appeared to be characterized by a TCR beta motif composed of several highly homologous amino acid variants. The disease-linked clones were reported as significantly enriched in matched synovial fluid samples from ankylosing spondylitis patients. The disease-linked clones had a CD8+ phenotype and were found at relatively low frequencies in peripheral blood.

Sequencing took place on an Illumina HiSeq 2500. TCR beta libraries were prepared by quantitative 5'-RACE with molecular barcodes. The authors processed their data as follows. A new computational method based on a probabilistic model of VDJ rearrangement was used to identify disease-linked TCR variants. TCRdb trimmed public reads at Q25 via fastp, called clones via MiXCR and kept in-frame beta chains. Duplicate CDR3 protein sequences are folded into a single record with the most common DNA and genes. The V and J calls shown here were made by TCRdb, not taken from the authors' results. The sample contains hundreds of thousands of distinct CDR3 sequences, more than 25% of them found a single time. 0.89% of the sample belongs to the ten largest clones.

The chain is assembled from TRBV24-1 and TRBJ2-5; TRBD1 lines up with 7 middle nucleotides. This TCR derives from a male donor with ankylosing spondylitis. The sample comprised blood, either unsorted or a sorted T cell fraction (not recorded which). CDR3 loop: CATSDAQGKRETQYF. The sequenced DNA: TGTGCCACCAGTGACGCACAGGGGAAGAGGGAGACCCAGTACTTC.